A single sample is the source of the 24 T cell receptor beta chains below, sequenced in a study of shared clonotypes between healthy human individuals. The data were produced by immunoSEQ multiplex PCR, yet TCRdb's version contains in-frame clones alone and is incomplete. The sample has around 1.4 million clones, approximately 98.5% seen once. Sequencing input: naive CD4+ T cells sorted from blood. Subset noted: CD45RA+ positively selected. All receptors derive from a man between 25 and 39 years old in good health.

The V call is TRBV9, the J call TRBJ2-1; 7 nucleotides match TRBD1. With V trimmed by 3 bases and J by 0 bases, 6 bases remained unmatched. Germline CDR1 and CDR2: SGDLS and YYNGEE. The CDR3 spans 16 residues. In DNA, the CDR3 is TGTGCCAGCAGCGCAACAGGGGCCGACTCCTACAATGAGCAGTTCTTC. This translates into CASSATGADSYNEQFF.

V usage is TRBV7-9 and J usage is TRBJ1-1, with 10 positions matching TRBD1. The germline V gene has CDR1 SEHNR and CDR2 FQNEAQ (reference sequence). The trim removed 4 bases at V and 9 bases at J, leaving 17 bases unmatched. This CDR3 has 17 residues. The CDR3 DNA reads TGTGCCAGCAGCTCGGTGAGAGACAGGGGGCCTCTCTTTCAAGCTTTCTTT. This translates into CASSSVRDRGPLFQAFF.

The J gene is TRBJ1-2, the V gene TRBV9; 7 positions agree with TRBD1. The ends lost 4 bases at V and 11 bases at J; junction bases unmatched: 14. The CDR3 length is 14 residues. Germline V gene lookup returns CDR1 SGDLS and CDR2 YYNGEE. CDR3 bases: TGTGCCAGCAGCTATGAGGGGGCCCCGCCGGGTTACACCTTC. Protein: CASSYEGAPPGYTF.

The V and J genes are TRBV5-1 and TRBJ2-1, with 14 bases lining up with TRBD2. CDR1 is SGHRS, CDR2 YFSETQ, per germline. Trimming removed 2 bases from V and 8 bases from J; junction bases left unmatched: 6. The CDR3 loop spans 16 amino acids. CDR3 sequence reads: CASSLRTSGRPHEQFF. The CDR3 region has the DNA TGCGCCAGCAGCTTAAGGACTAGCGGGAGGCCCCATGAGCAGTTCTTC.

The rearrangement uses TRBV5-6 and TRBJ1-2; D unclear. Germline CDR1 and CDR2: SGHDT and YYEEEE. CDR3 length: 12 amino acids. V was trimmed by 2 bases and J by 4 bases, leaving 6 bases between them. CDR3 in amino acids: CASSLPPYGYTF. CDR3 sequence (DNA): TGTGCCAGCAGCTTACCGCCCTATGGCTACACCTTC.

This chain joins TRBV30 and TRBJ2-1, with TRBD2 matching 9 bases. The germline CDR1 and CDR2 sequences are GTSNPN and SVGIG (reference sequence). The CDR3 totals 14 residues. Germline trimming cut 3 bases from V and 4 bases from J; bases unmatched to any gene: 4. As DNA, the CDR3 is TGTGCCTGGAGACCCGCGGGAGGGTACAATGAGCAGTTCTTC. Protein sequence: CAWRPAGGYNEQFF.

The rearrangement uses TRBV18 and TRBJ1-2; no clear D gene. Trimming left V 4 bases short and J 0 bases short, with 6 bases between. This CDR3 is 13 amino acids long. Germline V CDR1 and CDR2: KGHSH, LQKENI. CDR3 in amino acids: CASSQRTNYGYTF. CDR3 in DNA: TGTGCCAGCTCACAAAGAACTAACTATGGCTACACCTTC.

The V call is TRBV11-3, the J call TRBJ2-7; no definite D call. Per germline, CDR1 SGHNT and CDR2 YENEEA. This CDR3 spans 13 amino acids. The germline V and J ends were trimmed by 3 bases and 0 bases, with 6 bases remaining between them. CDR3 coding DNA: TGTGCCAGCAGCTTTAAGCGCTCCTACGAGCAGTACTTC. It translates to CASSFKRSYEQYF.

This chain connects TRBV10-3 to TRBJ1-5; possible D gene TRBD1, 5 bases. CDR3 length: 14 residues. V was pared by 2 bases and J by 1 base, with 6 bases between. Per the germline V gene, CDR1 is ENHRY and CDR2 is SYGVKD. CDR3 protein: CAISERGSNQPQHF. CDR3 bases: TGTGCCATCAGTGAGAGGGGAAGCAATCAGCCCCAGCATTTT.

This chain connects TRBV6-1 to TRBJ1-2; the D gene is possibly TRBD1 (6 bases). This CDR3 is 14 amino acids long. Germline V lookup: CDR1 MNHNS, CDR2 SASEGT. Trimming took 3 bases from V and 0 from J, leaving 8 bases between them. The CDR3 DNA follows: TGTGCCAGCAGTGAGGACAGATCTAACTATGGCTACACCTTC. Translating gives CASSEDRSNYGYTF.

The chain is built from TRBV6-5 and TRBJ2-7; TRBD1 or TRBD2 may be the D gene (6 bases each). The CDR3 has 14 residues. Per the germline V gene, CDR1 is MNHEY and CDR2 is SVGAGI. Trimming stripped 6 bases from V and 4 bases from J, with 16 bases between. CDR3 DNA: TGTGCCAGCAGCGGGGGCCCCAGGCTTTACGAGCAGTACTTC. This gives the protein CASSGGPRLYEQYF.

For this clone: An end of the junction does not agree with germline; a read error may underlie this. The V call is TRBV7-9, the J call TRBJ2-1, with D maybe TRBD2 (5 bases). The germline V gene encodes CDR1 SEHNR and CDR2 FQNEAQ (reference sequence). The CDR3 runs 17 residues. The CDR3 is CASTLRASPTSYNEQFF. The CDR3 DNA reads TGTGCCAGCACCTTACGGGCTAGCCCGACCTCCTACAATGAGCAGTTCTTC.

The gene calls are TRBV6-6 and TRBJ1-1; D gene ambiguous. The V end lost 0 bases, the J end lost 3 bases, and 8 bases lay between the germline ends. The CDR3 contains 14 residues. Per the germline V gene, CDR1 is MNHNY and CDR2 is SVGAGI (reference sequence). CDR3 in DNA: TGTGCCAGCAGTTACTCCCGGGGTTACACTGAAGCTTTCTTT. Its translation is CASSYSRGYTEAFF.

The chain links TRBV6-5 to TRBJ1-3; D ambiguous. V shed 5 bases and J shed 7 bases, with 15 bases lying between them. Germline V gives CDR1 MNHEY, CDR2 SVGAGI. This CDR3 is built from 14 residues. Written as DNA, the CDR3 is TGTGCCAGCAGTAACCTACAGAGGGCGAACACCATATATTTT. As protein: CASSNLQRANTIYF.

About this clone: Other nucleotide sequences in the sample specify the same CDR3. J is TRBJ1-1 and V is TRBV29-1, with D unclear. Germline CDR1 and CDR2: SQVTM and ANQGSEA. The CDR3 is made up of 11 amino acids. Trimming left V 4 bases short and J 1 base short, with 4 bases between. The CDR3 region has the DNA TGCAGCGTTGTGGGGAACACTGAAGCTTTCTTT. This translates into CSVVGNTEAFF.

CDR3 region: CASSPRGGLAEVAKNIQYF. Here the CDR3 DNA reads TGTGCCAGCTCACCACGAGGAGGACTAGCGGAGGTAGCCAAAAACATTCAGTACTTC. The genes are TRBV18 and TRBJ2-4; 10 bases align to TRBD2. Trimming at V came to 1 base and at J to 0 bases, leaving 9 bases not matched to a gene. Germline V gene lookup returns CDR1 KGHSH and CDR2 LQKENI. The CDR3 extends over 19 amino acids.

The gene calls are TRBV9 and TRBJ2-2, with D possibly TRBD2 on 6 matching bases. Trimming cost V 1 base and J 5 bases, with 18 bases left between them. Germline CDR1 is SGDLS and CDR2 is YYNGEE. The CDR3 spans 17 residues. CDR3 nucleotides: TGTGCCAGCAGCGTACGGGTGACGGGAGTCGGGACCGGGGAGCTGTTTTTT. It translates to CASSVRVTGVGTGELFF.

The gene calls are TRBV4-3 and TRBJ2-7, with a tentative D call TRBD2 (6 bases). Trimming took off 1 base at V and 2 bases at J, with 9 bases between the two ends. The CDR3 length is 14 residues. The germline V gene encodes CDR1 LGHNA and CDR2 YSLEER. The CDR3: CASSQGLGTYEQYF. CDR3 nucleotides: TGCGCCAGCAGCCAAGGACTAGGTACCTACGAGCAGTACTTC.

The chain links TRBV7-9 to TRBJ1-1, with D unclear. Germline V lookup: CDR1 SEHNR, CDR2 FQNEAQ (reference sequence). V was shortened by 5 bases and J by 10 bases, with 17 bases between the two germline ends. The CDR3 totals 13 residues. CDR3 protein: CASSHFPTPRAFF. CDR3 nucleotide sequence: TGTGCCAGCAGCCATTTCCCTACACCCCGAGCTTTCTTT.

This rearrangement joins TRBV28 to TRBJ2-3; tentative D call: TRBD2 (6 bases). Trimming cost V 4 bases and J 1 base, with 12 bases left between them. The CDR3 consists of 15 residues. Germline CDR1 and CDR2: MDHEN and SYDVKM. The CDR3 loop is CASSSPGLRTDTQYF. The CDR3 DNA reads as TGTGCCAGCAGTTCACCGGGACTCCGCACAGATACGCAGTATTTT. Full variable domain (remainder filled in from reference TRBV28 and TRBJ2-3): DVKVTQSSRYLVKRTGEKVFLECVQDMDHENMFWYRQDPGLGLRLIYFSYDVKMKEKGDIPEGYSVSREKKERFSLILESASTNQTSMYLCASSSPGLRTDTQYFGPGTRLTVL.

This CDR3 reads CASSLDSNEQYF. The CDR3 nucleotides read TGTGCCAGCAGCTTAGATTCCAACGAGCAGTACTTC. The chain employs TRBV7-8 and TRBJ2-7; D unclear. Between the trimmed V and J ends, which lost 1 base and 5 bases, there was a span of 6 bases. This CDR3 region has 12 residues. Per the germline V gene, CDR1 is SGHVS and CDR2 is FQNEAQ.

The chain carries TRBV10-2 and TRBJ2-3, with D unclear. V was pared by 6 bases and J by 5 bases, with 6 bases between. The CDR3 has 11 residues. The germline V gene encodes CDR1 WSHSY and CDR2 SAAADI. The CDR3 protein is CASSDLDTQYF. The CDR3 coding sequence is TGCGCCAGCAGCGACTTAGATACGCAGTATTTT.

The genes are TRBV2 and TRBJ2-7; weak D call: TRBD2 (6 bases). The V gene's germline CDR1 is SNHLY and CDR2 FYNNEI. The ends were cut back, 6 bases at V and 4 bases at J, with 16 bases in the middle. CDR3 length equals 14 residues. This chain's CDR3 is CASSAEGRGYEQYF. CDR3 sequence (DNA): TGTGCCAGCAGCGCGGAGGGCCGGGGTTACGAGCAGTACTTC.

The chain couples TRBV20-1 to TRBJ2-3; 7 positions agree with TRBD2. CDR3 length: 11 amino acids. Per the germline V gene, CDR1 is DFQATT and CDR2 is SNEGSKA (reference sequence). The CDR3 spells CRGIAGDTQYF. The DNA for the CDR3 is TGCAGGGGAATAGCGGGAGATACGCAGTATTTT.